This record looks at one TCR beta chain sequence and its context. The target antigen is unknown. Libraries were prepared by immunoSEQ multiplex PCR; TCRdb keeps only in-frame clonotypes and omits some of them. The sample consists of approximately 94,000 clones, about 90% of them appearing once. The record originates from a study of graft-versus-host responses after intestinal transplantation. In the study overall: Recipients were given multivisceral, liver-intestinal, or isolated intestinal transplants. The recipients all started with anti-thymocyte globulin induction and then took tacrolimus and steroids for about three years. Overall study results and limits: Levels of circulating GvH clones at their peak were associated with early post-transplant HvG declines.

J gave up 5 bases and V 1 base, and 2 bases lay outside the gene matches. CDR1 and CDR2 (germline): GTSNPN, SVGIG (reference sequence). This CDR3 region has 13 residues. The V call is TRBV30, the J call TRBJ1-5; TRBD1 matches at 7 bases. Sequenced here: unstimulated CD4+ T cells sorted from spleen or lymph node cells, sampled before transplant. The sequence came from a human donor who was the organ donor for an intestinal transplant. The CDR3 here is CAWSGQGYQPQHF. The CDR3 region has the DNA TGTGCCTGGAGTGGACAGGGTTATCAGCCCCAGCATTTT.